Listed below are T cell receptor beta chains from one sample, sequenced in a study of shared clonotypes between healthy human individuals. Generated by immunoSEQ multiplex PCR, the TCRdb table keeps only in-frame clones and is missing some. The sample consists of over 700,000 clones, over 55% of them appearing once. Source material: memory CD4+ T cells sorted from blood. The receptors were gathered from a woman in her twenties or thirties in good health. Each CDR3 is given without its conserved first and last residue. The order of the fields is clone size, V gene, CDR3 protein. Size values are once, few and many counts, or a class for expanded clones, and some rows have none.

.	TRBV28	ASSSGTGASYTEAF
.	TRBV27	ASRRGTLQSYEQY
.	TRBV28	ASSSQPHNQPQH
.	TRBV5-1	ASSLESGSGPTEQF
.	TRBV14	ASSPGEVSERETQY
.	TRBV10-3	AISVGLSGANVLT
.	TRBV11-3	ASSNQGSGEQY
.	TRBV6-5	ASSYSAISSYEQY
.	TRBV29-1	SVGEGMNTEAF
few	TRBV27	ASSRRAESSYEQY
.	TRBV5-8	ASSFAAGLAGDEQF
.	TRBV18	ASSSGTGRTEAF
.	TRBV7-6	ASSSNTGGTGELF
.	TRBV27	ASSSDGDLQPQH
many	TRBV16	ASSLPGTGRYNEQF
once	TRBV25-1	ASSERLSGNEKLF
.	TRBV11-3	ASRLILGELF
once	TRBV18	ASSRTGQTYEQY
.	TRBV28	ASSLDQTRDTQY
many	TRBV28	ASSTSRKGMSSYEQY
.	TRBV5-1	ASSLGQPGETQY
many	TRBV5-1	ASSRLGGTGGEKLF
.	TRBV6-5	ASSSASGIQY
few	TRBV19	ASSAGQATDTQY
.	TRBV7-2	ASSLGYTQY
.	TRBV19	ASGSGEQF
once	TRBV28	ASRGTSGYPGELF
.	TRBV21-1	ARNARQGCRNEQF
few	TRBV4-2	ASSPDRGSAYEQY